Given below is one TCR beta chain in context. Its cognate antigen is unknown. The CDR3 totals 17 residues. Germline values: CDR1 SEHNR, CDR2 FQNEAQ (reference sequence). Deletions cut 5 bases from V and 1 base from J, with 18 bases between. The data derive from a study of a mutant IDH1 vaccine in newly diagnosed glioma. In the study overall: Vaccination followed radiotherapy alone by 4-6 weeks, or accompanied temozolomide cycles. Those enrolled had earlier been treated with radiotherapy, temozolomide, or both, mostly both. Regarding the study as a whole: Vaccine-induced responses were seen in roughly 93% of patients, spanning several MHC alleles.

Some clones are missing from TCRdb's copy, which holds only in-frame ones; the method was immunoSEQ multiplex PCR. The top ten clones hold approximately 8.4% of a sample with 25,000 to 35,000 clones, around 80% of them seen once. Time point: week 23, last vaccination. The vaccine gave 300 ug of a 20-mer mutant IDH1 peptide subcutaneously per dose. Each tumor in the donors was a new WHO grade 3 or 4 astrocytoma, IDH1-mutant and ATRX-lost. This chain connects TRBV7-9 to TRBJ1-5, with D perhaps TRBD1 (6 bases). This receptor was taken from a woman aged 18-29 years with glioma. This specimen was PBMCs, taken from a glioma patient whose treatment included an IDH1 peptide vaccine. CDR3 sequence: CASSTGVDSLSNQPQHF. For the CDR3, the DNA is TGTGCCAGCAGCACCGGGGTGGACAGTTTAAGCAATCAGCCCCAGCATTTT.